What follows are 5 T cell receptor beta chains derived from one specimen sequenced in a study of beta chain features in type 1 diabetes. The antigens for these receptors are not known. Study results and limitations: In every one of the four CD4+ subsets, TCRB CDR3s were moderately but significantly shorter in Type 1 diabetes patients.

The sequenced template was cDNA made from the entire isolated RNA. Generated by immunoSEQ multiplex PCR, the TCRdb table keeps only in-frame clones and is missing some. The sample yields some 250,000 clones, roughly 14% seen once. The sequenced sample was naive CD4+ T cells from blood. These receptor sequences come from a man aged 30-40 years with type 1 diabetes.

V gene TRBV6-6 combines with J gene TRBJ2-1, with 10 nucleotides matching TRBD1. The CDR3 totals 15 residues. Germline V gives CDR1 MNHNY, CDR2 SVGAGI (reference sequence). Losses at the gene ends were 6 bases for V and 7 bases for J; bases not matched to a gene: 9. The CDR3 here is CASRTGTGARNEQFF. The CDR3 DNA follows: TGTGCCAGCAGAACCGGGACAGGGGCGAGGAATGAGCAGTTCTTC.

This clone showed up many times. The gene calls are TRBV7-9 and TRBJ2-3, with a tentative D call TRBD1 (6 bases). CDR1 and CDR2 from the germline V gene are SEHNR and FQNEAQ (reference sequence). The CDR3 has 16 residues. The V and J ends lost 6 bases and 5 bases respectively, with 21 bases between them. CDR3 DNA sequence: TGTGCCAGCAGGCCCGGTTTCGGGACACCGGTAGATACGCAGTATTTT. Its protein is CASRPGFGTPVDTQYF.

The V call is TRBV9, the J call TRBJ2-3; possible D gene TRBD1, 5 bases. Germline lookup yields CDR1 SGDLS and CDR2 YYNGEE. V shed 0 bases and J shed 4 bases, with 15 bases lying between them. The CDR3 consists of 16 residues. In DNA form, the CDR3 reads TGTGCCAGCAGCGTAGCTGGGGCGTCCACAGCAGATACGCAGTATTTT. Its translation is CASSVAGASTADTQYF.

This clone has only a few counts. The rearrangement uses TRBV7-8 and TRBJ2-7, with 8 nucleotides matching TRBD1. This CDR3 spans 16 amino acids. Trimming at V came to 5 bases and at J to 6 bases, leaving 15 bases not matched to a gene. CDR1 is SGHVS, CDR2 FQNEAQ, per germline. CDR3 nucleotides: TGTGCCAGCAGCCCGGGTGGGCGGACAGGGTGGATCGAGCAGTACTTC. Residues: CASSPGGRTGWIEQYF.

This clone was seen a handful of times. V gene TRBV7-2 combines with J gene TRBJ2-7, with 7 bases that match TRBD1. Germline V gene sequence: CDR1 SGHTA, CDR2 FQGNSA. This CDR3 contains 16 residues. J was trimmed by 4 bases and V by 1 base; bases with no gene match: 10. The CDR3 here is CASSLDGQAISYEQYF. The CDR3 DNA follows: TGTGCCAGCAGCTTAGACGGACAGGCAATAAGTTACGAGCAGTACTTC.